This T cell receptor beta chain was sequenced in a study of CD8+ T cells in alopecia areata (dated by TCRdb to the late 2010s). With respect to the entire study: Treated patients were enrolled in an open-label pilot trial of oral tofacitinib at 5 to 10 mg twice daily for moderate-to-severe alopecia areata. immunoSEQ multiplex PCR using 35 Vbeta forward primers and 13 Jbeta reverse primers was used to amplify TCRbeta CDR3 regions. In treated patients, disease severity was measured using the SALT score, which gives the percentage of scalp surface area affected. Patients on tofacitinib were biopsied at baseline and after 4 and 24 weeks of treatment, and several of the patients also had a later scalp biopsy. Clonality in the scalp was compared among normal scalp (n=4), patchy alopecia areata scalp (n=8), and alopecia totalis/universalis scalp (n=8). RNA was obtained with the PAXgene miRNA kit for fixed scalp, the miRNeasy kit for PBMCs, and the RNeasy kit for mouse skin. High-throughput TCRbeta sequencing was used to examine T cell clonal expansion in alopecia areata in both the C3H/HeJ mouse model and human patients. Patients stayed on tofacitinib for 6 to 18 months and then had 6 months of follow-up off drug so that delayed response and recurrence could be assessed. In humans, TCRbeta sequencing was performed on scalp tissue and on sorted CD4+ and CD8+ peripheral blood T cells from healthy controls and from patients with patchy or totalis/universalis alopecia areata.

To prepare the library, the immunoSEQ multiplex PCR assay was applied. For TCR sequencing, RNA was extracted from every sample and reverse transcribed into cDNA to serve as template. SuperScript III was used to make first-strand cDNA, primed with a 2:1 mix of oligo-dT and random hexamers. Amplification bias was assessed with a synthetic immune receptor repertoire, and residual bias was removed computationally. For the original study's pipeline: Raw reads were preprocessed to remove errors, and CDR3 was defined according to IMGT conventions as the region from the conserved cysteine to phenylalanine. Clonality was computed as 1 minus the Shannon entropy, with the entropy normalized by log2 of the number of productive unique TCRs. CD4 or CD8 identity of scalp clones was inferred by cross-referencing scalp TCRbeta sequences with sorted blood CD4 and CD8 repertoires. TCRdb limited this immuneACCESS table to in-frame rearrangements with V and J called. A share of clones is missing; checked studies link under half to unresolved V genes, and the rest is unexplained. The D gene and trimming were derived from the DNA, and the V and J assignments and clone size from that table. The sample profile shows hundreds of thousands of clones; roughly 60% of them were found once. The top ten hold less than 2% of the sample.

Taken with the paper, the label for time point translates to: around 26 weeks on oral tofacitinib. This specimen's treatment or condition label, interpreted: oral pan-JAK inhibitor, 5-10 mg twice daily. Peripheral blood and lesional scalp punch biopsies were obtained from patients with alopecia areata. PBMCs were isolated by density centrifugation and stained for CD3, CD4 and CD8, after which CD4+ and CD8+ T cells were sorted on a FACSAria. Overall results and qualifications from the work: During tofacitinib treatment, many expanded lesional clones remained in scalp and blood, and this persistence may partly explain relapse after treatment is stopped. TCR sequences shared between patients were less clear than in mice, possibly partly because of HLA diversity in the patient population. Resident alphabeta T cells in normal human skin are also sequenced, complicating scalp TCR repertoire analysis, unlike mouse skin dominated by gammadelta T cells. Compared with normal scalp, lesional scalp had higher clonality and more expanded CD8+ clones, particularly in alopecia totalis/universalis, a pattern that suggests antigenic drive. Because the treated cohort was small and included a single nonresponder, larger studies are needed to assess links between baseline CD8+ expansion and response. Tofacitinib significantly lowered scalp clonality and the number of expanded CD8+ clones among the top 100 scalp clones.

As to this clone: The antigen this receptor binds is unknown. A much larger clone sits a single nucleotide away, making a read error possible. Other DNA sequences in the sample encode the same CDR3.

The sample in question was CD4+ T cells sorted from blood, obtained at week 24, from a patient treated with tofacitinib. The source is a human donor with alopecia areata.

The CDR3 loop reads CASSLGGSSYNEQFF. The nucleotide sequence is TGTGCCAGCAGCTTAGGAGGCAGCTCCTACAATGAGCAGTTCTTC. This chain is built from TRBV11-2 and TRBJ2-1; the D gene identity is not certain. Reading from cysteine to phenylalanine, the CDR3 counts 15 amino acids. CDR3 DNA is the only sequence kept; it has 45 bases, read in frame from the first base. The germline ends are 7 bases apart after V is trimmed by 1 base and J by 0 bases. Sequences SGHAT (CDR1) and FQNNGV (CDR2) are obtained from the germline V gene.